This entry lists 30 T cell receptor beta chains sequenced from one sample in a study of low-dose radiotherapy and immunotherapy resistance in tumors (dated by TCRdb to between 2021 and 2024). First-strand cDNA was synthesized with Superscript III and a set of TRAV- and TRBV-specific primers, covering both TCRalpha and TCRbeta chains. TCRs were amplified with Phusion for approximately 20 PCR cycles using a constant-region primer together with the adapter attached to the V primers. TCRdb redid the processing of the public reads, applying fastp at Q25 and MiXCR, and retained in-frame beta chains. All rows with the same CDR3 protein become a single entry with the most common DNA and genes. The sample includes some 7,400 distinct CDR3 sequences, with about 65% observed a single time. Together, the top ten hold about 9% of the sample. The receptor source for this set is a human donor with advanced metastatic prostate, ovarian, gallbladder or colorectal cancer (not recorded which). This table probably holds off-target reads from a library built for another chain.

The chain couples TRBV7-2 to TRBJ2-3; unclear D gene. The CDR3 sequence is 13 residues long. Germline assignment: CDR1 SGHTA and CDR2 FQGNSA. V shed 1 base and J shed 6 bases, with 8 bases lying between them. The CDR3 region is CASSLGWRDTQYF. Here the CDR3 DNA reads TGTGCCAGCAGCTTAGGGTGGCGGGATACGCAGTATTTT.

The chain links TRBV7-8 to TRBJ1-4; D is ambiguous. This CDR3 region has 14 residues. Looked up from germline, CDR1 is SGHVS and CDR2 is FQNEAQ. V was clipped by 5 bases and J by 4 bases, with 11 bases between them. CDR3 in DNA: TGTGCCAGCAGCCCAGACGGGCATAATGAAAAACTGTTTTTT. Amino acid sequence: CASSPDGHNEKLFF.

The chain combines TRBV29-1 with TRBJ1-5, with TRBD1 identical over 9 bases. The CDR3 runs 13 residues. The junction had 5 bases not matched to a gene; V was cut back by 6 bases and J by 5 bases. Germline-derived CDR1 and CDR2 are SQVTM and ANQGSEA. The CDR3 DNA follows: TGCAGCGTCCGGGACAGGGAGTATCAGCCCCAGCATTTT. Translation gives CSVRDREYQPQHF.

This chain connects TRBV28 to TRBJ1-2, with a tentative D call TRBD1 (6 bases). From germline, CDR1 is MDHEN and CDR2 SYDVKM. The CDR3 loop spans 17 amino acids. V was cut by 1 base and J by 0 bases, with 15 bases left in between. The CDR3 sequence: CASSLSFRDISNYGYTF. The CDR3 region has the DNA TGTGCCAGCAGTTTATCCTTCAGGGACATCTCTAACTATGGCTACACCTTC.

V usage is TRBV1 and J usage is TRBJ2-5. TRBV1 is a pseudogene locus. The CDR3 sequence is 13 residues long. The CDR3 reads CASSQVRGETQYF. The CDR3 coding sequence is TGCGCCAGCAGCCAAGTTCGTGGGGAGACCCAGTACTTC.

This chain links TRBV5-1 with TRBJ2-6; 8 nucleotides line up with TRBD1. The CDR3 is 17 amino acids. After removal of 0 bases from V and 2 bases from J, the junction contained 4 bases not matched to a gene. Germline CDR1 reads SGHRS; CDR2 reads YFSETQ. For the CDR3, the DNA is TGCGCCAGCAGCTTGGCCCAGACAGGGGCTGGGGCCAACGTCCTGACTTTC. This sequence encodes CASSLAQTGAGANVLTF.

This rearrangement joins TRBV5-1 to TRBJ2-1, with 9 bases identical to TRBD1. This CDR3 comprises 14 residues. The germline V gene encodes CDR1 SGHRS and CDR2 YFSETQ. Trimming cost V 4 bases and J 5 bases; bases outside gene matches: 4. The CDR3 loop is CASSRDRVNNEQFF. The CDR3 DNA reads as TGCGCCAGCAGCAGGGACAGGGTAAACAATGAGCAGTTCTTC.

The genes are TRBV11-2 and TRBJ2-1; 7 nucleotides align to TRBD2. The CDR3 is made up of 13 amino acids. Looked up from germline, CDR1 is SGHAT and CDR2 is FQNNGV. The V and J ends lost 2 bases and 8 bases, in that order; junction bases with no gene match: 3. The CDR3 protein is CASSLRLADEQFF. DNA of the CDR3: TGTGCCAGCAGCTTACGACTAGCCGATGAGCAGTTCTTC.

This clonotype was seen just once. The chain has TRBV6-4 and TRBJ2-1; 8 nucleotides agree with TRBD2. The CDR3 totals 14 residues. Germline V lookup: CDR1 MRHNA, CDR2 SNTAGT. Trimming cost V 8 bases and J 8 bases; bases outside gene matches: 11. CDR3 residues: CASGGGRPVYEQFF. The DNA for the CDR3 is TGTGCCAGCGGTGGCGGGAGGCCCGTATATGAGCAGTTCTTC.

This clonotype was counted between two and nine times. The rearrangement uses TRBV5-6 and TRBJ2-5; TRBD1 might be the D (6 bases). Germline V CDR1 and CDR2: SGHDT, YYEEEE. V was cut by 6 bases and J by 2 bases, with 11 bases left in between. CDR3 length: 13 amino acids. CDR3 sequence (DNA): TGTGCCAGCACCCTGGACAGACAAGAGACCCAGTACTTC. Its protein is CASTLDRQETQYF.

This clonotype showed up just a few times. This chain uses TRBV28 with TRBJ1-2; 9 bases map to TRBD1. This CDR3 is built from 13 residues. The junction had 3 bases not matched to a gene; V was cut back by 4 bases and J by 6 bases. Germline values: CDR1 MDHEN, CDR2 SYDVKM. CDR3: CASSSTGGDGYTF. Written as DNA, the CDR3 is TGTGCCAGCAGTTCCACAGGGGGCGATGGCTACACCTTC.

J is TRBJ2-7 and V is TRBV6-2 or TRBV6-3; 7 bases fit TRBD1. This CDR3 has 15 residues. V was clipped by 6 bases and J by 4 bases; unmatched bases: 12. CDR1 is MNHEY and CDR2 is SVGEGT in the germline V gene. This CDR3 is CASSWTGQARYEQYF. For the CDR3, the DNA is TGTGCCAGCAGCTGGACAGGACAGGCTAGATACGAGCAGTACTTC.

This rearrangement joins TRBV13 to TRBJ2-3; D gene unclear. Germline CDR1 and CDR2: PRHDT and FYEKMQ (reference sequence). V was pared by 5 bases and J by 6 bases, with 6 bases between. The CDR3 extends over 11 amino acids. The CDR3 DNA reads TGTGCCAGCAGCATCAGGGATACGCAGTATTTT. Translated, it gives CASSIRDTQYF.

J is TRBJ2-3 and V is TRBV6-1; D is tentatively TRBD1 or TRBD2 (5 bases each). The CDR3 covers 18 residues. The germline gives CDR1 MNHNS, CDR2 SASEGT. V was pared by 2 bases and J by 6 bases, with 24 bases between. CDR3 sequence reads: CASSERRTREFPTDTQYF. CDR3 bases: TGTGCCAGCAGTGAACGTAGGACAAGGGAGTTTCCTACGGATACGCAGTATTTT.

This chain links TRBV7-9 with TRBJ2-5; 7 nucleotides agree with TRBD2. CDR1 SEHNR and CDR2 FQNEAQ come from the germline V gene (reference sequence). Trimming removed 5 bases from V and 5 bases from J; junction bases left unmatched: 8. This CDR3 is built from 14 residues. DNA for the CDR3: TGTGCCAGCAGCACGCGCAGCGGGACGGAGACCCAGTACTTC. This translates into CASSTRSGTETQYF.

The chain employs TRBV5-4 and TRBJ1-6; TRBD1 matches at 10 bases. CDR1 and CDR2 from the germline V gene are SGHNT and YYREEE (reference sequence). The CDR3 spans 15 residues. V gave up 2 bases and J gave up 8 bases; unmatched junction bases: 4. The chain's CDR3 is CASSFGGTGDSPLHF. For the CDR3, the DNA is TGTGCCAGCAGCTTTGGAGGGACAGGGGATTCACCCCTCCACTTT.

CDR3 region: CASMDRETEKLFF. The CDR3 DNA reads as TGTGCCAGCATGGACAGGGAAACTGAAAAACTGTTTTTT. The chain is built from TRBV6-2 or TRBV6-3 and TRBJ1-4, with 8 bases that match TRBD1. The CDR3 covers 13 residues. The V gene's germline CDR1 is MNHEY and CDR2 SVGEGT. V gave up 7 bases and J gave up 7 bases; unmatched junction bases: 5.

V is TRBV5-4 and J is TRBJ2-5; 7 positions match TRBD1. CDR1 and CDR2 (germline): SGHNT, YYREEE (reference sequence). The CDR3 is made up of 16 amino acids. After removal of 4 bases from V and 1 base from J, the junction contained 10 bases not matched to a gene. The CDR3 loop is CASSPGGRDSQETQYF. CDR3 nucleotide sequence: TGTGCCAGCAGCCCCGGAGGTCGGGACAGCCAAGAGACCCAGTACTTC.

The chain links TRBV27 to TRBJ2-1, with a possible D match to TRBD1 (6 bases). There are 13 residues in the CDR3. V lost 7 bases and J lost 7, with 14 bases in between. Germline V gene sequence: CDR1 MNHEY, CDR2 SMNVEV (reference sequence). CDR3 sequence (DNA): TGTGCCAGCACCAAGGCACAGGGAAATGAGCAGTTCTTC. Protein sequence: CASTKAQGNEQFF.

This clonotype was found once. This may be a read error, as it is one base from a much larger clone. CDR3 DNA sequence: TGCAGCTCATTGACATGGAACTATGGCTACACCTTC. Translation: CSSLTWNYGYTF. V gene TRBV29-1 combines with J gene TRBJ1-2; D remains unclear. V dropped 8 bases and J dropped 2 bases, with 12 bases sitting between them. CDR3 length equals 12 residues. Germline CDR1 SQVTM, CDR2 ANQGSEA.

This chain joins TRBV7-1 and TRBJ1-5, with 10 bases that match TRBD1. TRBV7-1 is identified as an open reading frame with a role that is uncertain. V lost 5 bases, J lost 7 bases, and 11 bases stayed unmatched. CDR3 length: 16 amino acids. The CDR3 reads CASSLPGTGVGQPQHF. Written as DNA, the CDR3 is TGTGCCAGCAGCCTACCGGGGACAGGGGTCGGCCAGCCCCAGCATTTT.

This clonotype occurred a few times. The chain joins TRBV10-3 to TRBJ2-7, with D possibly being TRBD1 (5 bases). The germline V gene has CDR1 ENHRY and CDR2 SYGVKD. Trimming shortened V by 3 bases and J by 3 bases, and 6 bases separated the two germline ends. CDR3 length: 12 residues. The CDR3 coding sequence is TGTGCCATCAGTGAAACAGGCTACGAGCAGTACTTC. This codes for CAISETGYEQYF.

The J gene is TRBJ2-1, the V gene TRBV7-8; no clear D. Germline V gene data show CDR1 as SGHVS and CDR2 as FQNEAQ. Trimming took 1 base from V and 12 from J, leaving 19 bases between them. The CDR3 is 15 amino acids. This chain's CDR3 is CASSLVVSHHVGQFF. In nucleotides, the CDR3 is TGTGCCAGCAGCTTAGTGGTTAGTCACCACGTCGGGCAGTTCTTC. The variable domain in full, with the rest retrieved from reference TRBV7-8 and TRBJ2-1, is GAGVSQSPRYKVAKRGQDVALRCDPISGHVSLFWYQQALGQGPEFLTYFQNEAQLDKSGLPSDRFFAERPEGSVSTLKIQRTQQEDSAVYLCASSLVVSHHVGQFFGPGTRLTVL.

This clonotype turned up a few times. The CDR3 reads CASSPPTGLAGGEQFF. The CDR3 bases are TGTGCCAGCAGCCCCCCCACGGGGCTAGCGGGAGGTGAGCAGTTCTTC. The V gene is TRBV14, the J gene TRBJ2-1, with 11 positions matching TRBD2. CDR1 and CDR2 (germline): SGHDN, FVKESK. After removal of 4 bases from V and 9 bases from J, the junction contained 11 bases not matched to a gene. CDR3 length: 16 amino acids.

The V and J genes are TRBV6-2 or TRBV6-3 and TRBJ2-7; 9 nucleotides agree with TRBD1. CDR3 length: 14 amino acids. Germline V gives CDR1 MNHEY, CDR2 SVGEGT. Trimming removed 5 bases from V and 4 bases from J; junction bases left unmatched: 6. Here the CDR3 DNA reads TGTGCCAGCAGTCGACAGGGGGTTGGTTACGAGCAGTACTTC. It yields the protein CASSRQGVGYEQYF.

This chain joins TRBV20-1 and TRBJ2-1, with 7 positions matching TRBD2. Germline V gene lookup returns CDR1 DFQATT and CDR2 SNEGSKA (reference sequence). The CDR3 contains 15 residues. CDR3 DNA sequence: TGCAGCACCCGGGGGGACCCTAGCTCCTACAATGAGCAGTTCTTC. It encodes CSTRGDPSSYNEQFF.

The rearrangement links TRBV28 to TRBJ2-1; the D gene could be TRBD1 or TRBD2 (6 bases each). Trimming took 3 bases from V and 4 from J, leaving 16 bases between them. Per the germline V gene, CDR1 is MDHEN and CDR2 is SYDVKM. The CDR3 is 16 residues long. This chain's CDR3 is CASSLGAGAGYNEQFF. CDR3 nucleotide sequence: TGTGCCAGCAGTTTGGGGGCAGGTGCGGGATACAATGAGCAGTTCTTC.

This rearrangement joins TRBV6-6 to TRBJ2-7; D possibly corresponds to TRBD2 (5 bases). The V and J ends lost 4 bases and 2 bases respectively, with 6 bases between them. The CDR3 sequence is 12 residues long. CDR1 MNHNY and CDR2 SVGAGI come from the germline V gene (reference sequence). The DNA for the CDR3 is TGTGCCAGCAGTTCGACTACCTACGAGCAGTACTTC. This translates into CASSSTTYEQYF.

V is TRBV7-3 and J is TRBJ1-3, with unresolved D. Germline CDR1 reads SGHTA; CDR2 reads FQGTGA. The CDR3 spans 13 residues. Trimming shortened V by 5 bases and J by 2 bases, and 7 bases separated the two germline ends. In nucleotides, the CDR3 is TGTGCCAGCAGCCCAGGACCTGGAAACACCATATATTTT. Translation gives CASSPGPGNTIYF.

By frequency in the sample, this clonotype is large. The chain recombines TRBV6-4 with TRBJ1-2; D uncertain. The length of the CDR3 is 14 residues. V lost 3 bases, J lost 4 bases, and 12 bases lay in between. The germline V gene has CDR1 MRHNA and CDR2 SNTAGT. CDR3 nucleotides: TGTGCCAGCAGTGATGGAAATTTTGGCTATGGCTACACCTTC. Its translation: CASSDGNFGYGYTF.